The TCR beta chain under discussion was sequenced for a study of T-cell reconstitution after alpha-beta-depleted transplantation in children. The authors prepared the TCRbeta library with unique molecular identifiers. Using its own MiXCR run on the PCR reads, TCRdb lists one record per CDR3 protein. The sample records about 870,000 distinct CDR3 sequences, 15% to 20% being singletons. CDR3 length: 15 amino acids. CDR1 SGDLS and CDR2 YYNGEE come from the germline V gene. V was clipped by 4 bases and J by 8 bases; unmatched bases: 7. Here the sequenced sample was PBMCs, mostly from graft donor cells, taken 360 days after TCRalphabeta/CD19-depleted stem cell transplant. The clonotype was recovered from a male patient under 18 who had a stem cell transplant for acute lymphoblastic leukemia, so the T cells may come from the graft donor. The chain uses TRBV9 and TRBJ2-1; TRBD2 matches 12 bases. CDR3 amino acids: CASSPSGRDVDEQFF. CDR3 coding DNA: TGTGCCAGCAGCCCTAGCGGGAGGGATGTCGATGAGCAGTTCTTC.